This T cell receptor (beta chain) stems from a study of blood T cell repertoires in COVID-19. As for the study in general: The United States, Italy and Spain provided the acute and convalescent COVID-19 samples.

CDR3 length equals 14 residues. Germline V lookup: CDR1 LGHDT, CDR2 YNNKEL (reference sequence). With V trimmed by 4 bases and J by 7 bases, 4 bases remained unmatched. The protocol was immunoSEQ multiplex PCR, while the TCRdb copy is restricted to in-frame clones and leaves out a portion. The sample has about 270,000 clones; more than 75% are singletons. This TCR came from a woman aged 18-29 years who had recovered from COVID-19. Sample: PBMCs or T cells enriched from blood (not recorded which). The chain links TRBV3-1 (or the pseudogene TRBV3-2) to TRBJ2-4; 10 bases are a match to TRBD2. DNA of the CDR3: TGTGCCAGCAGCCCCGGGACTAGCGTTAACATTCAGTACTTC. Its translation: CASSPGTSVNIQYF.